The entry below gives a single T cell receptor beta chain sequence along with its context. These data come from a study of cytomegalovirus exposure and HLA in healthy donors. The data were produced by immunoSEQ multiplex PCR, yet TCRdb's version contains in-frame clones alone and is incomplete. The sample lists about 240,000 clones; about 86% were seen once. Germline CDR1 GTSNPN, CDR2 SVGIG (reference sequence). Trimming pared 1 base from V and 0 bases from J, leaving 6 bases between. The CDR3 consists of 14 residues. The sequence derives from a woman between 25 and 40 years old in good health and CMV-seropositive. Sequenced input: PBMCs. The gene calls are TRBV30 and TRBJ2-2, with no clear D. In DNA, the CDR3 is TGTGCCTGGAGTGGAGGATCGAACACCGGGGAGCTGTTTTTT. Translated: CAWSGGSNTGELFF.